This record covers a single T cell receptor (beta chain). The CDR3 has 19 amino acids. V was trimmed by 2 bases and J by 2 bases, leaving 23 bases between them. The germline V gene has CDR1 SEHNR and CDR2 FQNEAQ (reference sequence). Authors' data handling: Amplification with reference gene primers provided the estimates of nucleated cell counts. Assay used: immunoSEQ multiplex PCR; TCRdb lists only in-frame clones, some missing. The DNA gave D and trimming, while V, J and clone size come from that table. The sample consists of over 100,000 clones, about 90% of them appearing once. The sample is drawn from a study of blood T cell repertoires in COVID-19. Across the whole study: From the United States, Italy and Spain came samples of acute and convalescent COVID-19. T cells, B-cell-depleted T cells, or PBMCs supplied cDNA or gDNA.

The source material was peripheral blood. The receptor was isolated from a man aged 18 to 35 with acute or convalescent COVID-19. The V call is TRBV7-9, the J call TRBJ2-3, with a possible D match to TRBD2 (5 bases). CDR3 residues: CASSLLAGSLARATDTQYF. The CDR3 coding sequence is TGTGCCAGCAGCTTATTGGCCGGAAGTCTAGCCCGGGCCACAGATACGCAGTATTTT.